This T cell receptor (beta chain) was captured by sequencing in a study of blood T cell repertoires in COVID-19. For the study at large: Collection of acute and convalescent COVID-19 samples took place in the United States, Italy and Spain. T cells, B-cell-depleted T cells, or PBMCs supplied cDNA or gDNA.

V lost 4 bases and J lost 5; bases outside the gene matches: 7. Germline values: CDR1 ENHRY, CDR2 SYGVKD. This CDR3 comprises 14 residues. As handled by the study authors: The authors estimated nucleated cell counts from reference gene primer amplification. Sequenced by immunoSEQ multiplex PCR; TCRdb stores in-frame clones only, minus some. From that table come the V and J calls and clone size; the DNA was used to work out D and trimming. The sample yields 100,000 to 150,000 clones, approximately 90% seen once. V usage is TRBV10-3 and J usage is TRBJ1-1; 7 bases agree with TRBD1. The TCR originated in a man between 65 and 85 years old with active COVID-19. Material: peripheral blood. The CDR3: CAISAGQARTEAFF. As DNA, the CDR3 is TGTGCCATCAGTGCCGGACAGGCGAGAACTGAAGCTTTCTTT.